This TCR beta chain was retrieved from a study of T cell responses to AZD1222 COVID-19 vaccine. This CDR3 comprises 13 residues. The germline CDR1 and CDR2 sequences are SGHRS and YFSETQ. Between the trimmed V and J ends, which lost 4 bases and 1 base, there was a span of 8 bases. A word on this clone: Its antigen is unknown.

Study-wide results and caveats: Spike-specific TCR breadth and depth went up after people got two AZD1222 doses. Repertoire collection took place solely once the T cell response had peaked.

Assay: immunoSEQ multiplex PCR; the TCRdb copy retains only in-frame clones and omits some. This table holds roughly 49,000 clones, 80% to 90% found once. The J gene is TRBJ1-1, the V gene TRBV5-1, with D maybe TRBD1 (6 bases). This TCR was sampled from an adult who received the AZD1222 COVID-19 vaccine. The source material was peripheral blood, sampled 28 days after the second AZD1222 dose. In nucleotides, the CDR3 is TGCGCCAGCAGCGTGACAGGGAACACTGAAGCTTTCTTT. Protein: CASSVTGNTEAFF.